The rows below give T cell receptor beta chains drawn from one sample of a study of shared clonotypes between healthy human individuals. Profiled with immunoSEQ multiplex PCR; TCRdb holds only in-frame clones, not every one. The sample consists of fewer than 3 million clones, around 90% of them appearing once. Sequenced input: naive CD4+ T cells from PBMCs. The origin of the receptors is a man younger than 35 in good health. Some clones in this sample may be carry-over from other donors' samples. The CDR3 runs from the conserved cysteine through the conserved F or W. D genes are given only for firm matches. Only part of the rows carry a size: once, few, many, or a class if the clone is expanded.

j_call: TRBJ1-2
clone_size: NA
d_call: NA
v_call: TRBV30
cdr3_aa: CAWTRGYGYTF
cdr3_nt: TGTGCCTGGACGCGGGGTTATGGCTACACCTTC

j_call: TRBJ1-2
clone_size: NA
d_call: NA
v_call: TRBV28
cdr3_aa: CASSSPTDGYTF
cdr3_nt: TGTGCCAGCAGTTCGCCGACAGATGGCTACACCTTC

j_call: TRBJ2-1
clone_size: NA
d_call: TRBD2
v_call: TRBV18
cdr3_aa: CASSPSSGSRDEQFF
cdr3_nt: TGTGCCAGCTCACCCTCTAGCGGGAGTAGAGATGAGCAGTTCTTC

j_call: TRBJ2-3
clone_size: NA
d_call: NA
v_call: TRBV19
cdr3_aa: CASMEDLTGTQYF
cdr3_nt: TGTGCCAGTATGGAAGACCTAACGGGTACGCAGTATTTT

j_call: TRBJ2-7
clone_size: NA
d_call: NA
v_call: TRBV28
cdr3_aa: CASRGRPTYEQYF
cdr3_nt: TGTGCCAGTCGTGGAAGACCCACCTACGAGCAGTACTTC

j_call: TRBJ1-2
clone_size: NA
d_call: TRBD1
v_call: TRBV4-1
cdr3_aa: CASSQVGQGAGYGYTF
cdr3_nt: TGCGCCAGCAGCCAAGTTGGACAGGGGGCGGGCTATGGCTACACCTTC

j_call: TRBJ2-2
clone_size: NA
d_call: NA
v_call: TRBV2
cdr3_aa: CASSGTAGELFF
cdr3_nt: TGTGCCAGCAGTGGGACCGCCGGGGAGCTGTTTTTT

j_call: TRBJ2-3
clone_size: NA
d_call: NA
v_call: TRBV2
cdr3_aa: CASTQEGRMDTQYF
cdr3_nt: TGTGCCAGCACCCAGGAAGGACGCATGGATACGCAGTATTTT

j_call: TRBJ1-4
clone_size: NA
d_call: TRBD1
v_call: TRBV10-3
cdr3_aa: CAIRPGQGDEKLFF
cdr3_nt: TGTGCCATCAGACCGGGACAGGGGGATGAAAAACTGTTTTTT

j_call: TRBJ1-1
clone_size: once
d_call: TRBD1
v_call: TRBV6-5
cdr3_aa: CASRSPGQMNTEAFF
cdr3_nt: TGTGCCAGCAGATCTCCGGGACAGATGAACACTGAAGCTTTCTTT

j_call: TRBJ1-1
clone_size: NA
d_call: NA
v_call: TRBV30
cdr3_aa: CAWSGQLNTEAFF
cdr3_nt: TGTGCCTGGAGCGGACAGCTGAACACTGAAGCTTTCTTT

j_call: TRBJ1-6
clone_size: NA
d_call: NA
v_call: TRBV11-3
cdr3_aa: CASSTGTSPLHF
cdr3_nt: TGTGCCAGCAGCACGGGGACCTCACCCCTCCACTTT

j_call: TRBJ1-1
clone_size: NA
d_call: TRBD1
v_call: TRBV5-1
cdr3_aa: CASSPTGANTEAFF
cdr3_nt: TGCGCCAGCAGCCCGACAGGGGCGAACACTGAAGCTTTCTTT